Presented here are 20 T cell receptor beta chains from one specimen sequenced in a study of blood T cell repertoires in COVID-19. Assay used: immunoSEQ multiplex PCR; TCRdb lists only in-frame clones, some missing. The data contain 290,000 or so clones, nearly 90% of them singletons. The source material was PBMCs or T cells enriched from blood (not recorded which). The receptors originated from a woman between 18 and 30 years old with acute COVID-19.

The genes are TRBV27 and TRBJ1-2, with D possibly TRBD1 on 6 matching bases. The CDR3 is 13 amino acids. Germline V gene data show CDR1 as MNHEY and CDR2 as SMNVEV (reference sequence). Between the trimmed V and J ends, which lost 5 bases and 8 bases, there was a span of 15 bases. DNA of the CDR3: TGTGCCAGCAGTCTTACAGGGCAATGGGGCTACACCTTC. Encoded protein: CASSLTGQWGYTF.

V and J are TRBV18 and TRBJ2-5, with TRBD2 matching 9 bases. Germline CDR1 and CDR2: KGHSH and LQKENI. The CDR3 contains 17 residues. J lost 4 bases, V lost 3 bases, and 12 bases had no gene match. The CDR3: CASSPTGGSSGAETQYF. The DNA of the CDR3 is TGTGCCAGCTCACCCACCGGGGGTTCTAGCGGGGCAGAGACCCAGTACTTC.

CDR3 DNA sequence: TGTGCCTGGACTGGACAGTCTGGAAACACCATATATTTT. Protein product: CAWTGQSGNTIYF. This chain connects TRBV30 to TRBJ1-3; possibly TRBD1 for D (6 bases). Per the germline V gene, CDR1 is GTSNPN and CDR2 is SVGIG (reference sequence). Trimming took 4 bases from V and 1 from J, leaving 8 bases between them. This CDR3 region has 13 residues.

This chain links TRBV28 with TRBJ1-3, with 8 nucleotides matching TRBD1. The CDR3 extends over 15 amino acids. With 4 bases clipped from V and 4 bases from J, the junction kept 6 bases outside the gene matches. The V gene's germline CDR1 is MDHEN and CDR2 SYDVKM. CDR3 DNA: TGTGCCAGCAGTTCCACGGACAGGGCGGGAAACACCATATATTTT. It specifies CASSSTDRAGNTIYF.

This clone was recorded only once. The rearrangement joins TRBV5-1 to TRBJ2-3, with D hard to call. The CDR3 is 13 amino acids. Germline loops: CDR1 SGHRS, CDR2 YFSETQ. V was pared by 4 bases and J by 3 bases, with 9 bases between. In DNA, the CDR3 is TGCGCCAGCAGCAACCAGAATACAGATACGCAGTATTTT. Translated, it gives CASSNQNTDTQYF.

The CDR3 DNA is TGTGCCAGCAGTTTCTCCCGGACAGAGAGGTCTAACTATGGCTACACCTTC. The encoded protein is CASSFSRTERSNYGYTF. J is TRBJ1-2 and V is TRBV28; possible D gene TRBD1, 6 bases. V was pared by 3 bases and J by 0 bases, with 17 bases between. CDR3 size: 17 residues. CDR1 and CDR2 from the germline V gene are MDHEN and SYDVKM.

The chain uses TRBV9 and TRBJ1-4; 9 bases agree with TRBD1. This CDR3 contains 15 residues. The V gene end was trimmed by 3 bases and the J gene end by 8 bases; junction bases not matched to a gene: 8. CDR1 is SGDLS and CDR2 is YYNGEE in the germline V gene. This CDR3 reads CASSEDRGMWEKLFF. CDR3 in DNA: TGTGCCAGCAGCGAGGACAGGGGCATGTGGGAAAAACTGTTTTTT. The variable domain in full, completed from reference TRBV9 and TRBJ1-4, reads DSGVTQTPKHLITATGQRVTLRCSPRSGDLSVYWYQQSLDQGLQFLIQYYNGEERAKGNILERFSAQQFPDLHSELNLSSLELGDSALYFCASSEDRGMWEKLFFGSGTQLSVL.

The chain carries TRBV28 and TRBJ2-1; D is unresolved. This CDR3 is 15 amino acids long. Trimming cost V 5 bases and J 2 bases, with 13 bases left between them. Per the germline V gene, CDR1 is MDHEN and CDR2 is SYDVKM. The CDR3 loop reads CASSRDFPPYNEQFF. CDR3 bases: TGTGCCAGCAGTCGTGACTTTCCACCCTACAATGAGCAGTTCTTC.

The rearrangement joins TRBV29-1 to TRBJ2-1, with unresolved D. The CDR3 has 11 amino acids. Trimming pared 8 bases from V and 1 base from J, leaving 6 bases between. Germline CDR1 and CDR2: SQVTM and ANQGSEA. DNA of the CDR3: TGCAGCATTGTATCCTACAATGAGCAGTTCTTC. Its translation: CSIVSYNEQFF.

V gene TRBV10-3 combines with J gene TRBJ1-1, with D perhaps TRBD1 (5 bases). This CDR3 contains 14 residues. Between the trimmed V and J ends, which lost 2 bases and 1 base, there was a span of 8 bases. CDR1 and CDR2 from the germline V gene are ENHRY and SYGVKD. CDR3: CAISEGRENTEAFF. CDR3 in DNA: TGTGCCATCAGTGAGGGCAGGGAGAACACTGAAGCTTTCTTT.

The J gene is TRBJ2-7, the V gene TRBV5-1, with 13 bases that match TRBD2. The CDR3 covers 15 residues. V lost 4 bases to trimming and J lost 6 bases; unmatched junction nucleotides: 7. Germline V lookup: CDR1 SGHRS, CDR2 YFSETQ. The CDR3 sequence: CASSLLAGGPGEQYF. The CDR3 bases are TGCGCCAGCAGCCTACTAGCGGGAGGGCCTGGCGAGCAGTACTTC.

The J gene is TRBJ2-7, the V gene TRBV6-5; D perhaps matches TRBD2 (5 bases). The CDR3 totals 13 residues. Germline V gene sequence: CDR1 MNHEY, CDR2 SVGAGI. V lost 4 bases to trimming and J lost 1 base, with 8 bases between them. CDR3: CASSSRESYEQYF. Here the CDR3 DNA reads TGTGCCAGCAGTTCCCGGGAATCCTACGAGCAGTACTTC.

V is TRBV6-5 and J is TRBJ2-5; TRBD1 aligns across 7 bases. The CDR3 is made up of 14 amino acids. The V gene's germline CDR1 is MNHEY and CDR2 SVGAGI. With 5 bases clipped from V and 2 bases from J, the junction kept 5 bases outside the gene matches. In DNA form, the CDR3 reads TGTGCCAGCAGTCACAGGGGCTCTCAAGAGACCCAGTACTTC. As protein: CASSHRGSQETQYF.

This rearrangement joins TRBV9 to TRBJ2-5, with D possibly TRBD2 on 6 matching bases. Germline V lookup: CDR1 SGDLS, CDR2 YYNGEE. The ends were cut back, 6 bases at V and 4 bases at J, with 28 bases in the middle. The CDR3 has 18 amino acids. The CDR3 loop is CASTQTGLSASLGETQYF. In DNA form, the CDR3 reads TGTGCCAGCACCCAAACGGGACTCTCAGCATCTTTGGGAGAGACCCAGTACTTC.

This sequence joins TRBV7-2 and TRBJ2-1; 10 bases align to TRBD2. Germline values: CDR1 SGHTA, CDR2 FQGNSA. V dropped 4 bases and J dropped 6; count of bases not matched to a gene: 6. CDR3 length equals 15 residues. In DNA, the CDR3 is TGTGCCAGCAGCTCAACTAGCGGGATGACCAATGAGCAGTTCTTC. Its protein is CASSSTSGMTNEQFF.

This clone was counted a few times. The chain recombines TRBV27 with TRBJ1-5, with D possibly being TRBD1 (5 bases). Germline V gene data show CDR1 as MNHEY and CDR2 as SMNVEV (reference sequence). The CDR3 runs 14 residues. V was pared by 2 bases and J by 4 bases, with 9 bases between. Here the CDR3 DNA reads TGTGCCAGCAGTTTAAAGTCAGGGAATCAGCCCCAGCATTTT. Its translation is CASSLKSGNQPQHF.

This rearrangement joins TRBV3-1 (or the pseudogene TRBV3-2) to TRBJ2-3; no clear D. This CDR3 is built from 13 residues. V lost 8 bases to trimming and J lost 3 bases, with 12 bases between them. In germline, CDR1 is LGHDT, CDR2 YNNKEL (reference sequence). CDR3 residues: CASGLRRTDTQYF. CDR3 in DNA: TGTGCCAGCGGCCTTAGAAGAACAGATACGCAGTATTTT.

V gene TRBV10-3 combines with J gene TRBJ2-3; 7 bases align to TRBD2. The ends lost 6 bases at V and 0 bases at J; junction bases unmatched: 3. The CDR3 sequence is 14 residues long. Germline-derived CDR1 and CDR2 are ENHRY and SYGVKD. CDR3 sequence: CAISDSGSTDTQYF. DNA for the CDR3: TGTGCCATCAGCGATAGCGGGAGCACAGATACGCAGTATTTT.

V and J are TRBV6-4 and TRBJ2-5, with 10 bases aligning to TRBD2. The CDR3 has 15 residues. Germline V gene data show CDR1 as MRHNA and CDR2 as SNTAGT. V dropped 5 bases and J dropped 5; count of bases not matched to a gene: 8. This CDR3 reads CASSFSGRPRETQYF. CDR3 bases: TGTGCCAGCAGTTTTAGCGGGAGGCCCCGGGAGACCCAGTACTTC.

The rearrangement joins TRBV7-9 to TRBJ2-1; D perhaps matches TRBD1 (6 bases). CDR3 length equals 14 residues. Germline CDR1 reads SEHNR; CDR2 reads FQNEAQ (reference sequence). V was shortened by 1 base and J by 8 bases, with 12 bases between the two germline ends. CDR3 loop: CASSLGSGVDEQFF. For the CDR3, the DNA is TGTGCCAGCAGCTTAGGGTCAGGGGTGGATGAGCAGTTCTTC. Complete variable domain (other parts from reference TRBV7-9 and TRBJ2-1): DTGVSQNPRHKITKRGQNVTFRCDPISEHNRLYWYRQTLGQGPEFLTYFQNEAQLEKSRLLSDRFSAERPKGSFSTLEIQRTEQGDSAMYLCASSLGSGVDEQFFGPGTRLTVL.